Described below is a single T cell receptor (beta chain) sequence and its context. Its antigen is as yet unknown. This specimen belongs to a study of cytomegalovirus exposure and HLA in healthy donors. Findings and limits, study-wide: Generally TCR sequences proved uncommon, though certain public TCRs appeared in numerous donors. The presence/absence work took it that sequencing depth was about the same across donors.

In the PCR, 60 Vbeta and 13 Jbeta primers were used. Repertoires were generated with immunoSEQ multiplex PCR, while TCRdb's copy carries only in-frame clones and drops some. The sample has under 150,000 clones; 80% to 85% are singletons. The sequenced sample consisted of PBMCs. The receptor's source is a boy between 10 and 17 years old in good health and CMV-seronegative.

The CDR3 loop is CASSLRTSWTDTQYF. For the CDR3, the DNA is TGTGCCAGCAGTCTCCGGACTAGTTGGACAGATACGCAGTATTTT. The chain employs TRBV2 and TRBJ2-3, with 7 bases aligning to TRBD2. CDR3 length: 15 amino acids. V was pared by 5 bases and J by 3 bases, with 8 bases of the junction left unmatched. Germline CDR1 and CDR2: SNHLY and FYNNEI.